This T cell receptor (beta chain) was sequenced for a study of shared clonotypes between healthy human individuals. Healthy adults negative for HIV, lacking recent acute infections or vaccinations, served as donors. Sequenced by immunoSEQ multiplex PCR; TCRdb stores in-frame clones only, minus some. The data show about 1 million clones, with around 76% seen just once and approximately 1.5% held by the top ten. The CDR3 contains 16 residues. The ends lost 4 bases at V and 0 bases at J; junction bases unmatched: 5. Looked up from germline, CDR1 is ENHRY and CDR2 is SYGVKD. The clonotype originates from a man aged 18-30 years in good health. This chain links TRBV10-3 with TRBJ2-2; 7 bases map to TRBD2. Source material: memory CD4+ T cells sorted from blood. Subset of the sample: CD45RA-negative fraction. Here the CDR3 reads CAISGTGLSNTGELFF. The CDR3 DNA follows: TGTGCCATCAGTGGAACGGGACTATCGAACACCGGGGAGCTGTTTTTT.